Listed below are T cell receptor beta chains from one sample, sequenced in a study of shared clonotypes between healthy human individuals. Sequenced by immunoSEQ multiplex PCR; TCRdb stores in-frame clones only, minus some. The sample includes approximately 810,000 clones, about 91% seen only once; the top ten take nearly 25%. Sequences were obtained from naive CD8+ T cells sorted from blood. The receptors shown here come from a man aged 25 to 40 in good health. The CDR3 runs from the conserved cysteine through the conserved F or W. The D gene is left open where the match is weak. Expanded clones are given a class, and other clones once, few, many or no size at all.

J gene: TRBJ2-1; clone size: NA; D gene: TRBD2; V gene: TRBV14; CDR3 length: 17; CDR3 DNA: TGTGCCAGCAGCCTCGGGACTAGCGGATTTTACTACAATGAGCAGTTCTTC; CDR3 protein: CASSLGTSGFYYNEQFF
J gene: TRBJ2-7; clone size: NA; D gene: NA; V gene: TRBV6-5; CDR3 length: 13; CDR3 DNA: TGTGCCAGCAGCCTCGGCGGCTCCTACGAGCAGTACTTC; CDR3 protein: CASSLGGSYEQYF
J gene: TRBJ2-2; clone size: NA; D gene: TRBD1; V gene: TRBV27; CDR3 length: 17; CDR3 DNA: TGTGCCATTAAGGCCCTTAGGACAGGGATGATTCCCGGGGAGCTGTTTTTT; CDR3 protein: CAIKALRTGMIPGELFF
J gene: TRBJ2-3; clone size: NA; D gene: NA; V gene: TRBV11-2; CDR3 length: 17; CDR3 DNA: TGTGCCAGCAACGAGATCCGCGGGCAGGGGAAGTCAGATACGCAGTATTTT; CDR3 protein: CASNEIRGQGKSDTQYF
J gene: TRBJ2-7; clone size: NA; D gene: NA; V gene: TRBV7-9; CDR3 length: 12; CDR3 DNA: TGTGCCAGCAGCCAAACTTCCTACGAGCAGTACTTC; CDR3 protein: CASSQTSYEQYF
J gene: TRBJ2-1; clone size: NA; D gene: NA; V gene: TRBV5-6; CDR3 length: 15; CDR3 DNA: TGTGCCAGCAGCCCCAGCAGCGGATCCTACAATGAGCAGTTCTTC; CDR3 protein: CASSPSSGSYNEQFF
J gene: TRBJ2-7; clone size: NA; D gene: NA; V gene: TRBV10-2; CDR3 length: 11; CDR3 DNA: TGCGCCAGCAGTGAGGGGGACGCTCAGTACTTC; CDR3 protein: CASSEGDAQYF
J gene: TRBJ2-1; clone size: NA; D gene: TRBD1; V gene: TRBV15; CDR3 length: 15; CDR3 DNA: TGTGCCACCAGCAGGGACAGGGGCTCCTACAATGAGCAGTTCTTC; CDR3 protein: CATSRDRGSYNEQFF
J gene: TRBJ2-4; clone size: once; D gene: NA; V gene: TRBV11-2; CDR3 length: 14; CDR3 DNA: TGTGCCAGCAGCTTAGTTATAGCCAAAAACATTCAGTACTTC; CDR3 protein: CASSLVIAKNIQYF
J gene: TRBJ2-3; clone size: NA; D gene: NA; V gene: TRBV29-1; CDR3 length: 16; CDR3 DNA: TGCAGCGTTGTAGGTTCGACAGTACTGAGGCCAGATACGCAGTATTTT; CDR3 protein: CSVVGSTVLRPDTQYF
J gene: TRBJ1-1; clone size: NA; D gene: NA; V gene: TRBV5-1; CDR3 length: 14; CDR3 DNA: TGCGCCAGCGGCGAATCAGGACAGAACACTGAAGCTTTCTTT; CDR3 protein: CASGESGQNTEAFF
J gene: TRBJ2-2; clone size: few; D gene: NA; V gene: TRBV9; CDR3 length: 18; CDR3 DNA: TGTGCCAGCAGCGAAGGGGGAGGTGTGGTGCCCGGCACCGGGGAGCTGTTTTTT; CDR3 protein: CASSEGGGVVPGTGELFF
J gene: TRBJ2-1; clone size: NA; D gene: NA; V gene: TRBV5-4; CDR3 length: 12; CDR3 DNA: TGTGCCAGCAGCTCCCTGGACAATGAGCAGTTCTTC; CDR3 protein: CASSSLDNEQFF
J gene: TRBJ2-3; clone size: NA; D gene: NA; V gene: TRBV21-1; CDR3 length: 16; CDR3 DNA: TGTGCCAGCAGCAAAGAGGCTAGCGGAACCACAGATACGCAGTATTTT; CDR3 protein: CASSKEASGTTDTQYF
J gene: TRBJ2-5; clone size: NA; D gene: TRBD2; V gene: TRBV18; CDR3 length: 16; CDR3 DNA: TGTGCCAGCCACGCCGGGACTAGCGGGTTTCAAGAGACCCAGTACTTC; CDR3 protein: CASHAGTSGFQETQYF
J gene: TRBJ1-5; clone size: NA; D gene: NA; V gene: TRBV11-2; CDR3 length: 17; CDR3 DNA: TGTGCCAGCAGCTTAGAGGGACGGAGTGGGTCGAATCAGCCCCAGCATTTT; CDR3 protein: CASSLEGRSGSNQPQHF
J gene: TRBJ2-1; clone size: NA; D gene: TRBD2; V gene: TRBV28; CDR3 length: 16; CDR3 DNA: TGTGCCAGCAGGACTAGCGGGAGACAAAAGGGTGTTGAGCAGTTCTTC; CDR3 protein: CASRTSGRQKGVEQFF
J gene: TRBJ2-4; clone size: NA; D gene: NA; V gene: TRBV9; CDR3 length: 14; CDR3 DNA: TGTGCCAGCAACCCGGGGTCAAGAGTAGACATTCAGTACTTC; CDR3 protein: CASNPGSRVDIQYF
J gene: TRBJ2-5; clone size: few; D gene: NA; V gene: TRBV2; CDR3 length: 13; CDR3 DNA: TGTGCCAGTAGCACAGGGGTCGGAGGGGTCCAGTACTTC; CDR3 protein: CASSTGVGGVQYF
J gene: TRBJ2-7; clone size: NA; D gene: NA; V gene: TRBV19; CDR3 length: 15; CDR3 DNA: TGTGCCAGTAGTTTCGCTGCGGGCGGAACCTACGAGCAGTACTTC; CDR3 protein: CASSFAAGGTYEQYF
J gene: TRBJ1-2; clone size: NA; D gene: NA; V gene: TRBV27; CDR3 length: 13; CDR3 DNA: TGTGCCAGCAGTTTACGGGGATTTAATGGCTACACCTTC; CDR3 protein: CASSLRGFNGYTF
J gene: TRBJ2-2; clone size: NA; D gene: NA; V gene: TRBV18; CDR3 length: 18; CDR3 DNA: TGTGCCAGCTCACCAAAGCTGAGCGGATGGCGGGACACCGGGGAGCTGTTTTTT; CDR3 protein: CASSPKLSGWRDTGELFF
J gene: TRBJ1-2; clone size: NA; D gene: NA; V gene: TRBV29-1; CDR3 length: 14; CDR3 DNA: TGCAGCGTTACTTGGGACGGACCTAACTATGGCTACACCTTC; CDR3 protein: CSVTWDGPNYGYTF
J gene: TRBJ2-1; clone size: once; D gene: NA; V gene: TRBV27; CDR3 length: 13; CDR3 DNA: TGTGCCAGCAGTTTATCCCTAGACCATGAGCAGTTCTTC; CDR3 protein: CASSLSLDHEQFF
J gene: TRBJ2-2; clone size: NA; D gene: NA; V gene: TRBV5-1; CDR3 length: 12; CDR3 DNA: TGCGCCAGCCGGTCCGATACCGGGGAGCTGTTTTTT; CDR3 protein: CASRSDTGELFF
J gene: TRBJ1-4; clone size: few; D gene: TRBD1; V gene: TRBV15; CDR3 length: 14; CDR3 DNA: TGTGCCACCAGCAGTGACAGGGAGGATGAAAAACTGTTTTTT; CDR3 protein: CATSSDREDEKLFF